This T cell receptor beta chain was sequenced during a study of blood T cell repertoires in COVID-19. TCRdb's copy holds only in-frame clones and misses some; the assay was immunoSEQ multiplex PCR. The data contain over 350,000 clones, roughly 89% of them singletons. The CDR3 loop spans 15 amino acids. V lost 3 bases, J lost 9 bases, and 10 bases stayed unmatched. Germline V gene sequence: CDR1 LNHDA, CDR2 SQIVND (reference sequence). The rearrangement joins TRBV19 to TRBJ2-1, with 8 positions matching TRBD2. The origin of this receptor is a woman aged 25 to 39 with active or convalescent COVID-19. The sample was peripheral blood. CDR3 nucleotide sequence: TGTGCCAGTAGTATCGGCCTTGTAGCGGGGATTGAGCAGTTCTTC. Amino acid sequence: CASSIGLVAGIEQFF.